A single TCR beta chain is shown here with its context. Its antigen remains unidentified. This sample was included in a study of cytomegalovirus exposure and HLA in healthy donors. Study-wide background: A subsequent analysis reported that the 120 validation repertoires were produced on the same platform that had also been used for the roughly 710 first-cohort repertoires. The study, taken as a whole, reports: Subsequent analysis showed first-cohort TCR clusters tending to co-occur in roughly 130 validation repertoires.

V lost 6 bases to trimming and J lost 2 bases, with 11 bases between them. The germline V gene has CDR1 MNHEY and CDR2 SVGAGI. The CDR3 totals 14 residues. The method was immunoSEQ multiplex PCR; TCRdb's version includes in-frame clones alone and lacks a portion of them. Of 220,000 or so clones listed, roughly 88% are singletons. This rearrangement joins TRBV6-5 to TRBJ2-1; tentatively, D is TRBD2 (6 bases). Sequenced sample: PBMCs. This TCR was recovered from a young woman in good health and CMV-seropositive. This CDR3 is CASRRGATYNEQFF. The DNA for the CDR3 is TGTGCCAGCAGGCGGGGAGCAACCTACAATGAGCAGTTCTTC.